Following are 30 T cell receptor beta chains from one sample sequenced in a study of blood T cell repertoires in COVID-19. Using immunoSEQ multiplex PCR, the repertoire was profiled, and TCRdb retains in-frame clones only, with some absent. The table records 250,000 to 300,000 clones, just under 90% of them present only once. Sequencing input: PBMCs or T cells enriched from blood (not recorded which). These receptors were obtained from a woman in her sixties or seventies who had recovered from COVID-19.

The chain has TRBV12-3 or TRBV12-4 and TRBJ1-5; D unclear. V shed 6 bases and J shed 0 bases, with 3 bases lying between them. This CDR3 region has 12 residues. CDR3: CASSNSNQPQHF. CDR3 bases: TGTGCCAGCAGCAATAGCAATCAGCCCCAGCATTTT.

This chain connects TRBV30 to TRBJ1-3; D gene unclear. CDR1 is GTSNPN, CDR2 SVGIG, per germline (reference sequence). V was trimmed by 4 bases and J by 8 bases, leaving 15 bases between them. The CDR3 totals 13 residues. The CDR3 loop reads CAWTLSGGHTIYF. CDR3 DNA: TGTGCCTGGACCTTATCGGGAGGGCACACCATATATTTT.

V usage is TRBV5-8 and J usage is TRBJ1-5; 9 bases agree with TRBD1. This CDR3 comprises 15 residues. From germline, CDR1 is SGHTS and CDR2 YDEGEE. The junction had 9 bases not matched to a gene; V was cut back by 4 bases and J by 7 bases. The CDR3 loop is CASSPGTGQYQPQHF. DNA of the CDR3: TGTGCCAGCAGCCCCGGGACAGGGCAATACCAGCCCCAGCATTTT.

The chain combines TRBV5-1 with TRBJ1-4; TRBD1 matches at 9 bases. CDR1 is SGHRS, CDR2 YFSETQ, per germline. V dropped 5 bases and J dropped 8; count of bases not matched to a gene: 7. The length of the CDR3 is 14 residues. The CDR3 nucleotides are TGCGCCAGCAGTTCACAGGGGGCGCAGGAAAAACTGTTTTTT. This gives the protein CASSSQGAQEKLFF.

This clone was observed once. The chain uses TRBV7-3 and TRBJ1-3; D remains ambiguous. Germline V CDR1 and CDR2: SGHTA, FQGTGA. The CDR3 loop spans 16 amino acids. Trimming cost V 2 bases and J 2 bases, with 13 bases left between them. This CDR3 is CASSLRGQGAGNTIYF. DNA of the CDR3: TGTGCCAGCAGCTTACGAGGTCAAGGTGCTGGAAACACCATATATTTT.

The chain combines TRBV24-1 with TRBJ2-5, with 7 bases lining up with TRBD1. Trimming took 3 bases from V and 5 from J; bases not matched to a gene: 11. Germline loops: CDR1 KGHDR, CDR2 SFDVKD. The CDR3 extends over 16 amino acids. CDR3 sequence: CATSDQNTGVAETQYF. DNA for the CDR3: TGTGCCACCAGTGATCAAAACACAGGGGTGGCGGAGACCCAGTACTTC.

This clone was seen a handful of times. The chain has TRBV28 and TRBJ1-2; the D gene is possibly TRBD1 (6 bases). Germline V lookup: CDR1 MDHEN, CDR2 SYDVKM. CDR3 length: 13 residues. Deletions cut 4 bases from V and 4 bases from J, with 10 bases between. Here the CDR3 reads CASSWDMRYGYTF. The CDR3 region has the DNA TGTGCCAGCAGTTGGGACATGCGCTATGGCTACACCTTC.

This chain links TRBV5-1 with TRBJ1-1; D remains unclear. The V end was cut by 2 bases, the J end by 2 bases, with 7 bases between. This CDR3 is 13 amino acids long. Germline CDR1 reads SGHRS; CDR2 reads YFSETQ. In DNA, the CDR3 is TGCGCCAGCAGCTTCGGGTTTAACACTGAAGCTTTCTTT. It encodes CASSFGFNTEAFF.

This sequence joins TRBV7-9 and TRBJ2-3; 9 bases fit TRBD2. From germline, CDR1 is SEHNR and CDR2 FQNEAQ (reference sequence). This CDR3 region has 14 residues. With V trimmed by 1 base and J by 4 bases, 0 bases remained unmatched. The DNA of the CDR3 is TGTGCCAGCAGCTTAGGACTAGCGGCAGATACGCAGTATTTT. Its protein is CASSLGLAADTQYF.

The chain joins TRBV6-1 to TRBJ1-5, with D possibly TRBD1 on 6 matching bases. CDR3 length: 13 amino acids. V was cut by 3 bases and J by 6 bases, with 9 bases left in between. The germline gives CDR1 MNHNS, CDR2 SASEGT. CDR3 in DNA: TGTGCCAGCAGTGATTACAGGGTTCAGCCCCAGCATTTT. Amino acid sequence: CASSDYRVQPQHF.

The rearrangement links TRBV6-5 to TRBJ1-2; 8 bases fit TRBD1. After removal of 2 bases from V and 6 bases from J, the junction contained 2 bases not matched to a gene. In germline, CDR1 is MNHEY, CDR2 SVGAGI. The CDR3 length is 13 residues. The CDR3 DNA reads as TGTGCCAGCAGTTACACAGGGGGGGATGGCTACACCTTC. Translated, it gives CASSYTGGDGYTF.

In DNA, the CDR3 is TGTGCCAGTAGTATAGCGGGTCTAAGGGAGGATGGCTACACCTTC. It translates to CASSIAGLREDGYTF. This chain uses TRBV19 with TRBJ1-2; D not resolved. Germline V gene lookup returns CDR1 LNHDA and CDR2 SQIVND (reference sequence). V was cut by 1 base and J by 6 bases, with 15 bases left in between. This CDR3 is 15 amino acids long.

The genes are TRBV20-1 and TRBJ1-1; 7 bases are shared with TRBD1. CDR1 and CDR2 from the germline V gene are DFQATT and SNEGSKA (reference sequence). The CDR3 extends over 11 amino acids. The DNA of the CDR3 is TGCAGAGTCGACAGGGACACTGAAGCTTTCTTT. Translating it yields CRVDRDTEAFF.

This clone has just one count. DNA for the CDR3: TGTGCCAGTGTCACCGGGGGGGGCTCGATCACCGGGGAGCTGTTTTTT. Protein sequence: CASVTGGGSITGELFF. The genes are TRBV28 and TRBJ2-2; TRBD2 matches 8 bases. This CDR3 comprises 16 residues. Trimming cost V 9 bases and J 4 bases; bases outside gene matches: 13. The germline CDR1 and CDR2 sequences are MDHEN and SYDVKM. Together with reference TRBV28 and TRBJ2-2, the CDR3 gives the full variable domain: DVKVTQSSRYLVKRTGEKVFLECVQDMDHENMFWYRQDPGLGLRLIYFSYDVKMKEKGDIPEGYSVSREKKERFSLILESASTNQTSMYLCASVTGGGSITGELFFGEGSRLTVL.

The V call is TRBV19, the J call TRBJ1-1; D is possibly TRBD1 (6 bases). Germline loops: CDR1 LNHDA, CDR2 SQIVND (reference sequence). CDR3 length: 16 residues. The ends were cut back, 3 bases at V and 2 bases at J, with 16 bases in the middle. The CDR3 protein is CASSISGGGRNTEAFF. The CDR3 bases are TGTGCCAGTAGTATTTCGGGGGGCGGGAGAAACACTGAAGCTTTCTTT.

V usage is TRBV11-1 and J usage is TRBJ2-5; D is perhaps TRBD2 (6 bases). The V and J ends lost 2 bases and 5 bases respectively, with 12 bases between them. CDR1 is SGHAT, CDR2 FQDESV, per germline (reference sequence). There are 14 residues in the CDR3. The CDR3 is CASSLSSGWETQYF. In DNA form, the CDR3 reads TGTGCCAGCAGCTTATCAAGCGGGTGGGAGACCCAGTACTTC. The full variable domain, in which reference TRBV11-1 and TRBJ2-5 provide the parts outside the CDR3, is EAEVAQSPRYKITEKSQAVAFWCDPISGHATLYWYRQILGQGPELLVQFQDESVVDDSQLPKDRFSAERLKGVDSTLKIQPAELGDSAMYLCASSLSSGWETQYFGPGTRLLVL.

The V call is TRBV6-6, the J call TRBJ1-6; maybe TRBD1 (5 bases). Looked up from germline, CDR1 is MNHNY and CDR2 is SVGAGI (reference sequence). The V and J ends lost 5 bases and 0 bases respectively, with 14 bases between them. This CDR3 is 17 amino acids long. This chain's CDR3 is CASSPVGGRSYNSPLHF. The CDR3 region has the DNA TGTGCCAGCAGTCCTGTGGGGGGACGCTCCTATAATTCACCCCTCCACTTT.

The V and J genes are TRBV11-3 and TRBJ1-2; D not certain. Trimming took 5 bases from V and 8 from J, leaving 15 bases between them. The length of the CDR3 is 13 residues. Germline lookup yields CDR1 SGHNT and CDR2 YENEEA. CDR3 protein: CASSNRGGGGYTF. Here the CDR3 DNA reads TGTGCCAGCAGCAACCGGGGTGGAGGCGGCTACACCTTC.

This sequence joins TRBV12-3 or TRBV12-4 and TRBJ2-3, with unresolved D. Trimming pared 8 bases from V and 1 base from J, leaving 10 bases between. The CDR3 sequence is 13 residues long. The CDR3 nucleotides read TGTGCCAGCTCTGGGCAGCGCACAGATACGCAGTATTTT. It yields the protein CASSGQRTDTQYF.

This clone has just a few counts. The rearrangement uses TRBV25-1 and TRBJ2-2; TRBD1 aligns across 9 bases. Trimming at V came to 6 bases and at J to 3 bases, leaving 2 bases not matched to a gene. Germline V lookup: CDR1 MGHDK, CDR2 SYGVNS. This CDR3 is built from 14 residues. The CDR3 DNA is TGTGCCAGCAGCGGGGACAGGGACACCGGGGAGCTGTTTTTT. It yields the protein CASSGDRDTGELFF.

The chain has TRBV2 and TRBJ2-1; 8 positions match TRBD2. After removal of 5 bases from V and 9 bases from J, the junction contained 9 bases not matched to a gene. Germline CDR1 and CDR2: SNHLY and FYNNEI. The CDR3 totals 14 residues. CDR3 sequence (DNA): TGTGCCAGCAGTACTAGCGGTGGGAGGGTTGAGCAGTTCTTC. Translated: CASSTSGGRVEQFF.

The CDR3 sequence is CASSELRTSGYEQYF. The CDR3 nucleotides read TGTGCCAGCAGTGAATTGAGGACTAGCGGTTACGAGCAGTACTTC. The chain links TRBV2 to TRBJ2-7; 10 bases map to TRBD2. This CDR3 contains 15 residues. Germline trimming cut 2 bases from V and 4 bases from J; bases unmatched to any gene: 5. In germline, CDR1 is SNHLY, CDR2 FYNNEI. Looking up the rest from reference TRBV2 and TRBJ2-7 gives the full variable domain: EPEVTQTPSHQVTQMGQEVILRCVPISNHLYFYWYRQILGQKVEFLVSFYNNEISEKSEIFDDQFSVERPDGSNFTLKIRSTKLEDSAMYFCASSELRTSGYEQYFGPGTRLTVT.

The rearrangement links TRBV29-1 to TRBJ1-2; TRBD1 aligns across 7 bases. The germline V gene has CDR1 SQVTM and CDR2 ANQGSEA. J lost 4 bases, V lost 4 bases, and 6 bases had no gene match. The CDR3 covers 13 residues. The CDR3 coding sequence is TGCAGCGTTGGCAGGGGGTCTGGCTATGGCTACACCTTC. Protein sequence: CSVGRGSGYGYTF.

V usage is TRBV27 and J usage is TRBJ1-4; 8 nucleotides line up with TRBD1. With V trimmed by 6 bases and J by 7 bases, 4 bases remained unmatched. Germline assignment: CDR1 MNHEY and CDR2 SMNVEV (reference sequence). There are 13 residues in the CDR3. The CDR3 DNA is TGTGCCAGCAGAAGGACAGGGACTGAAAAACTGTTTTTT. Its translation is CASRRTGTEKLFF.

The genes are TRBV4-2 and TRBJ2-1; 7 nucleotides match TRBD2. CDR3 length: 14 amino acids. Per germline, CDR1 LGHNA and CDR2 YNFKEQ. V trimming: 9 bases; J trimming: 5 bases; junction bases outside the gene matches: 10. Written as DNA, the CDR3 is TGTGCCAGTTCACCGGGACTACAGAACAATGAGCAGTTCTTC. It is translated as CASSPGLQNNEQFF.

V and J are TRBV3-1 (or the pseudogene TRBV3-2) and TRBJ2-1; D gene unclear. With 0 bases removed from V and 11 bases from J, the gap between germline ends came to 14 bases. The CDR3 sequence is 14 residues long. Germline assignment: CDR1 LGHDT and CDR2 YNNKEL (reference sequence). This CDR3 is CASSQDTKVGKQFF. In nucleotides, the CDR3 is TGTGCCAGCAGCCAAGACACTAAAGTGGGTAAGCAGTTCTTC.

This chain joins TRBV27 and TRBJ2-2, with 14 bases fitting TRBD2. V was pared by 8 bases and J by 4 bases, with 6 bases of the junction left unmatched. The CDR3 spans 16 residues. In germline, CDR1 is MNHEY, CDR2 SMNVEV (reference sequence). The CDR3 is CASGTSGSLGTGELFF. The CDR3 DNA follows: TGTGCCAGCGGGACTAGCGGGAGTCTCGGCACCGGGGAGCTGTTTTTT.

This clone has just one count. The rearrangement joins TRBV2 to TRBJ2-3; 7 bases map to TRBD2. Germline V gene sequence: CDR1 SNHLY, CDR2 FYNNEI. The junction had 8 bases not matched to a gene; V was cut back by 5 bases and J by 3 bases. The CDR3 is 15 amino acids. CDR3 loop: CASSPGLRGTDTQYF. CDR3 in DNA: TGTGCCAGCAGTCCGGGACTACGGGGGACAGATACGCAGTATTTT.

V is TRBV5-1 and J is TRBJ2-2; TRBD1 agrees at 11 bases. CDR3 length equals 14 residues. Germline trimming cut 3 bases from V and 7 bases from J; bases unmatched to any gene: 2. In germline, CDR1 is SGHRS, CDR2 YFSETQ. CDR3 in amino acids: CASSSGQGVGELFF. The CDR3 DNA sequence: TGCGCCAGCAGCTCGGGACAGGGGGTCGGGGAGCTGTTTTTT.

The CDR3: CASTTPGEGSTEAFF. The CDR3 bases are TGTGCCAGCACCACCCCGGGAGAGGGAAGTACTGAAGCTTTCTTT. This chain links TRBV6-5 with TRBJ1-1; no firm D call. Trimming stripped 7 bases from V and 5 bases from J, with 20 bases between. This CDR3 has 15 amino acids. Germline V lookup: CDR1 MNHEY, CDR2 SVGAGI.